The rows below give T cell receptor beta chains drawn from one sample of a study of cytomegalovirus exposure and HLA in healthy donors. TCRdb's copy holds only in-frame clones and misses some; the assay was immunoSEQ multiplex PCR. Among under 200,000 clones listed, 80% to 90% were seen once. Source material: PBMCs. Receptor source: a woman aged 18-29 years in good health and CMV-seronegative. Each CDR3 is given with its conserved first and last residue. A D gene is named only where the DNA matches it firmly. Only part of the rows carry a size: once, few, many, or a class if the clone is expanded.

TRBJ2-1,TRBV6-4,TRBD2,-,TGTGCCAGCAGCCCCACGGCCGATCGGGGGGGCCTCAATGAGCAGTTCTTC,CASSPTADRGGLNEQFF
TRBJ2-1,TRBV28,-,-,TGTGCCAGCAATGGGGAGCGAACTTACAATGAGCAGTTCTTC,CASNGERTYNEQFF
TRBJ1-5,TRBV28,TRBD1,-,TGTGCCAGCAGTTGGTCCAGGGGGATTGGCAATCAGCCCCAGCATTTT,CASSWSRGIGNQPQHF
TRBJ1-4,TRBV30,-,few,TGTGCCTGGAGCACACAGGGTAGGGGTGAAAAACTGTTTTTT,CAWSTQGRGEKLFF
TRBJ2-7,TRBV28,-,-,TGTGCCAGCAGGGAACAGGGTCCCTTATACGAGCAGTACTTC,CASREQGPLYEQYF
TRBJ2-2,TRBV7-9,TRBD1,-,TGTGCCAGCAGCCTAGGGACAGAAGCGAACACCGGGGAGCTGTTTTTT,CASSLGTEANTGELFF
TRBJ2-7,TRBV28,TRBD2,-,TGTGCCAGCAGTTTATGGGCTAGCGGAACCTACGAGCAGTACTTC,CASSLWASGTYEQYF
TRBJ2-2,TRBV18,-,-,TGTGCCAGCTCACCACTAGAGACCGGGGAGCTGTTTTTT,CASSPLETGELFF
TRBJ2-1,TRBV5-4,TRBD2,once,TGTGCCAGCAGCTCCCCTGGACTAGGGCTCTCCTACAATGAGCAGTTCTTC,CASSSPGLGLSYNEQFF
TRBJ1-6,TRBV7-9,TRBD1,-,TGTGCCAGCAGCTTAGAGGGCAGGGGGCATTCACCCCTCCACTTT,CASSLEGRGHSPLHF
TRBJ2-1,TRBV28,TRBD2,-,TGTGCCAGCAGTTACCTAGCGGGGGAGAACAATGAGCAGTTCTTC,CASSYLAGENNEQFF
TRBJ2-1,TRBV19,TRBD1,-,TGTGCCAGTAGTGTAACCGGGACAGGGGGGTCCGGTGAGCAGTTCTTC,CASSVTGTGGSGEQFF
TRBJ2-3,TRBV2,TRBD1,-,TGTGCCAGCCAAAGCCCTACCCCTGACTGGACAGGGACTGAGGGTGGGACTAGCACAGATACGCAGTATTTT,CASQSPTPDWTGTEGGTSTDTQYF
TRBJ1-3,TRBV30,-,-,TGTGCCTGGAGGCGCGGACAGAGCTCTGGAAACACCATATATTTT,CAWRRGQSSGNTIYF
TRBJ1-1,TRBV10-3,TRBD1,-,TGTGCCATCCGAACCCTGAAGCCGGGACAGGGATACACTGAAGCTTTCTTT,CAIRTLKPGQGYTEAFF
TRBJ2-6,TRBV19,-,once,TGTGCCAGTAGTCCGGTTTCTGGGGCCAACGTCCTGACTTTC,CASSPVSGANVLTF
TRBJ2-3,TRBV30,-,once,TGTGCCTGGACTAACTACGAGAGTACGCAGTATTTT,CAWTNYESTQYF
TRBJ1-2,TRBV10-3,-,-,TGTGCCATCAGTGAGTCGACAGGCCCCTATGGCTACACCTTC,CAISESTGPYGYTF
TRBJ2-5,TRBV2,-,-,TGTGCCAGCAGTAGCTGGGGGCCCAGGGAGACCCAGTACTTC,CASSSWGPRETQYF
TRBJ2-2,TRBV6-1,-,-,TGTGCCAGCAGTGAAGTAGCTCCCGGGGAGCTGTTTTTT,CASSEVAPGELFF
TRBJ1-1,TRBV18,TRBD1,-,TGTGCCAGCTCACCTTCACAGGGGTATGGCACTGAAGCTTTCTTT,CASSPSQGYGTEAFF
TRBJ2-2,TRBV6-1,-,-,TGTGCCAGCAGCAAAGCGGGTTTGGGGGAGCTGTTTTTT,CASSKAGLGELFF
TRBJ1-1,TRBV13,-,-,TGTGCCAGCAGCTCCCTTTCGGGTTCTGAAGCTTTCTTT,CASSSLSGSEAFF
TRBJ1-2,TRBV28,-,-,TGTGCCAGCAGCCCACAGGGCCTTTATGGCTACACCTTC,CASSPQGLYGYTF
TRBJ2-3,TRBV10-1,TRBD2,-,TGCGCCAGCAGCCCGACTAGCGGGGCTAACACAGATACGCAGTATTTT,CASSPTSGANTDTQYF
TRBJ1-2,TRBV5-1,-,-,TGCGCCAGCAGCTTGGCCACAGACCTCTATGGCTACACCTTC,CASSLATDLYGYTF
TRBJ1-5,TRBV2,-,-,TGTGCCAGCAACCCCCAACGGGGTGCAATTCAGGGGACGGCTCCCCAGCATTTT,CASNPQRGAIQGTAPQHF
TRBJ2-1,TRBV7-2,TRBD2,-,TGTGCCAGCAGCTTGGGTCTAGCGGGTGCCTACAATGAGCAGTTCTTC,CASSLGLAGAYNEQFF
TRBJ2-1,TRBV29-1,-,once,TGCAGCGTTGAACCCCTAAGCTCCTACAATGAGCAGTTCTTC,CSVEPLSSYNEQFF
TRBJ1-4,TRBV6-1,-,-,TGTGCCAGCAGTGAACACGGCACATCTCAGGGGGAAAAACTGTTTTTT,CASSEHGTSQGEKLFF
TRBJ2-2,TRBV7-2,-,-,TGTGCCAGCCGTCGAAACAGGGCGAACACCGGGGAGCTGTTTTTT,CASRRNRANTGELFF
TRBJ2-7,TRBV5-6,-,-,TGTGCCAGCAGGTCCGCGGGACGGAGCTACGAGCAGTACTTC,CASRSAGRSYEQYF
TRBJ2-7,TRBV4-1,TRBD2,-,TGCGCCAGCAGCCCCTATGGTAGCGGGACCTACGAGCAGTACTTC,CASSPYGSGTYEQYF
TRBJ2-3,TRBV27,-,-,TGTGCCAGCGGTACACATGCGAGGACAGATACGCAGTATTTT,CASGTHARTDTQYF
TRBJ2-1,TRBV4-1,-,-,TGCGCCAGCAGCCAAGACGGGGGACAGAGCAATGAGCAGTTCTTC,CASSQDGGQSNEQFF